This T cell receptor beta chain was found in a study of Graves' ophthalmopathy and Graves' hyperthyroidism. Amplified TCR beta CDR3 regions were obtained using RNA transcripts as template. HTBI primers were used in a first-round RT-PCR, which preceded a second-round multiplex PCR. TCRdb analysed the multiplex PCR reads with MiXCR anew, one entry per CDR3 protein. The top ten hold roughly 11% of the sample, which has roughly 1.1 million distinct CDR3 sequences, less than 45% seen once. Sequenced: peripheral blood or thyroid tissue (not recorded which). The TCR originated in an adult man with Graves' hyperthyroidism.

The CDR3 coding sequence is TGTGCCAGCAGTTTTCGGGCAGGGACCTCCGAGCAGTACTTC. Its protein is CASSFRAGTSEQYF. The chain combines TRBV12-3 or TRBV12-4 with TRBJ2-7, with D perhaps given as TRBD1 or TRBD2 (5 bases each). CDR3 length equals 14 residues. Trimming pared 3 bases from V and 6 bases from J, leaving 15 bases between.